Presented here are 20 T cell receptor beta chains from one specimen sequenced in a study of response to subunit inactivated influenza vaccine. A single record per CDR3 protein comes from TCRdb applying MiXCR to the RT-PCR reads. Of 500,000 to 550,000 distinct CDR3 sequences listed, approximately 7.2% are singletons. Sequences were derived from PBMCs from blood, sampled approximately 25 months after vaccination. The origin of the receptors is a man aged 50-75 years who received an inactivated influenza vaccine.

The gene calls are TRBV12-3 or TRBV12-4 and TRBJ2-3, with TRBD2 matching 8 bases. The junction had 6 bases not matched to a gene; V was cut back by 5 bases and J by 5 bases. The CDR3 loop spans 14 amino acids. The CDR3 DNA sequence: TGTGCCAGCAGTCAACGGGGGGGCGGAGATACGCAGTATTTT. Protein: CASSQRGGGDTQYF.

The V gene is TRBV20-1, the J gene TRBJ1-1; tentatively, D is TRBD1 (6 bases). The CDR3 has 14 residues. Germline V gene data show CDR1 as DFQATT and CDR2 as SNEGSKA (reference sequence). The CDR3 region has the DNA TGCACCAAGAGTCGGGGGCTGAGGAACACTGAAGCTTTCTTT. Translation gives CTKSRGLRNTEAFF.

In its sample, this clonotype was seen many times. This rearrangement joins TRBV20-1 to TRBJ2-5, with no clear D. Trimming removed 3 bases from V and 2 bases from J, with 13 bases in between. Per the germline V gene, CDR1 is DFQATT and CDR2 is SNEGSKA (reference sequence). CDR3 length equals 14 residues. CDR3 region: CSARPFGNQETQYF. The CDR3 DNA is TGCAGTGCTAGGCCTTTTGGGAATCAAGAGACCCAGTACTTC.

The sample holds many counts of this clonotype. DNA for the CDR3: TGTGCCAGCAGCCGAACCGGGACTAACTACGAGCAGTACTTC. Translation gives CASSRTGTNYEQYF. This sequence joins TRBV3-1 and TRBJ2-7; 7 positions agree with TRBD2. V lost 4 bases to trimming and J lost 3 bases; unmatched junction nucleotides: 6. From germline, CDR1 is LGHDT and CDR2 YNNKEL (reference sequence). The CDR3 is 14 amino acids.

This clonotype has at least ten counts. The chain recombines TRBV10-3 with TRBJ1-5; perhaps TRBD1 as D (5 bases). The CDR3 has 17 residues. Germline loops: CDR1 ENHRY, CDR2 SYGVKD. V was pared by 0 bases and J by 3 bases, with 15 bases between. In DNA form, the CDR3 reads TGTGCCATCAGTGAGTCGCGCCAGGGCCTGGACAATCAGCCCCAGCATTTT. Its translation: CAISESRQGLDNQPQHF.

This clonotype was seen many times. CDR3 amino acids: CASSEPQETQYF. The CDR3 DNA follows: TGTGCCAGCAGTGAACCACAAGAGACCCAGTACTTC. The gene calls are TRBV2 and TRBJ2-5; D is uncertain. This CDR3 comprises 12 residues. Germline CDR1 reads SNHLY; CDR2 reads FYNNEI. V lost 2 bases, J lost 2 bases, and 3 bases lay in between.

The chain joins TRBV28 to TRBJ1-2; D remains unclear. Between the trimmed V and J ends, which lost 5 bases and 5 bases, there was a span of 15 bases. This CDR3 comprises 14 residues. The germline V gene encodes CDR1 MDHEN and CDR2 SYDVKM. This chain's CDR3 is CASSAHLRRYGYTF. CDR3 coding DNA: TGTGCCAGCAGTGCACACCTACGGAGGTATGGCTACACCTTC.

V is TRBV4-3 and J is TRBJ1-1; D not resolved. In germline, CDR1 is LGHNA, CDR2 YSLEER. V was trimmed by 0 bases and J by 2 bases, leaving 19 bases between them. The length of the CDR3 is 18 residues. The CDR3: CASSQELRGAGANTEAFF. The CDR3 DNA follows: TGCGCCAGCAGCCAAGAGTTGCGGGGAGCGGGTGCCAACACTGAAGCTTTCTTT.

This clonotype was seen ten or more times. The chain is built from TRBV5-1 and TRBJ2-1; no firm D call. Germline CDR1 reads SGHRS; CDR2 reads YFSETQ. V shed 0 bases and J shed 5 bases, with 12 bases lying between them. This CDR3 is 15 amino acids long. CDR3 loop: CASSLGRLENNEQFF. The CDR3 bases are TGCGCCAGCAGCTTGGGGCGGCTAGAGAACAATGAGCAGTTCTTC.

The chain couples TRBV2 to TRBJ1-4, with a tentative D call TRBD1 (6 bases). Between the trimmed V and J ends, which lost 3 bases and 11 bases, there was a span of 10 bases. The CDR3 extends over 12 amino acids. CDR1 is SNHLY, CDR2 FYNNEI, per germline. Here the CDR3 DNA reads TGTGCCAGCAGTGAGACAGGCTGGAAACTGTTTTTT. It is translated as CASSETGWKLFF.

CDR3 in DNA: TGTGCCAGCAGCTCGACGGGACAGAGCCAAGAGACCCAGTACTTC. Translated: CASSSTGQSQETQYF. J is TRBJ2-5 and V is TRBV5-5, with 7 positions matching TRBD1. V shed 3 bases and J 1 base; nucleotides not matched to a gene: 6. The CDR3 covers 15 residues. Germline values: CDR1 SGHKS, CDR2 YYEKEE (reference sequence).

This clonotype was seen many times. The CDR3 DNA reads as TGTGCCACCAGCAGGGGGACAGGGATAAACACCGGGGAGCTGTTTTTT. As protein: CATSRGTGINTGELFF. This chain links TRBV15 with TRBJ2-2, with 9 bases fitting TRBD1. V was pared by 3 bases and J by 2 bases, with 4 bases of the junction left unmatched. The CDR3 has 16 amino acids. Germline assignment: CDR1 LNHNV and CDR2 YYDKDF (reference sequence).

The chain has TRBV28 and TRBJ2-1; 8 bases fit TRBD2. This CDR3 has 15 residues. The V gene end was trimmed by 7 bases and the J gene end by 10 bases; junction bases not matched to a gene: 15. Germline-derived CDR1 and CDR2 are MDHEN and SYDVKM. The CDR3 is CASTRNREGIREQFF. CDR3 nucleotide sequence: TGTGCCAGCACAAGGAACCGGGAGGGTATTCGGGAGCAGTTCTTC.

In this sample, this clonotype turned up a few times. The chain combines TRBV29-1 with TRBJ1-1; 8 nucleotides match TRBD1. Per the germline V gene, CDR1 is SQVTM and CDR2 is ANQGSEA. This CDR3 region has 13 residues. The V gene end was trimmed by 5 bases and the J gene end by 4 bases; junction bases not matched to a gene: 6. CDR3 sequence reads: CSVNRGKGTEAFF. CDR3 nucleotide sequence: TGCAGCGTTAACAGGGGGAAGGGCACTGAAGCTTTCTTT. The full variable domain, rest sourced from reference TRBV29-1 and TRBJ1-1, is SAVISQKPSRDICQRGTSLTIQCQVDSQVTMMFWYRQQPGQSLTLIATANQGSEATYESGFVIDKFPISRPNLTFSTLTVSNMSPEDSSIYLCSVNRGKGTEAFFGQGTRLTVV.

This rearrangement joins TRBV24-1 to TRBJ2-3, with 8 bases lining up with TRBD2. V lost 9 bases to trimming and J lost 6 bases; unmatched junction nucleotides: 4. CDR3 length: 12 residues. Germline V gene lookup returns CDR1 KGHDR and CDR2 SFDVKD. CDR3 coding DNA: TGTGCCACCGCAGAGCGGGGGGATACGCAGTATTTT. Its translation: CATAERGDTQYF.

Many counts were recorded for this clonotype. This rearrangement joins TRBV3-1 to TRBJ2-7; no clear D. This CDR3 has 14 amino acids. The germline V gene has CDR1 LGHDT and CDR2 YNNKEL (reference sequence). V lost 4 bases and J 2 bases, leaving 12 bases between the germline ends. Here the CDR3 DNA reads TGTGCCAGCAGCCGAGGTCACAATACCTACGAGCAGTACTTC. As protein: CASSRGHNTYEQYF.

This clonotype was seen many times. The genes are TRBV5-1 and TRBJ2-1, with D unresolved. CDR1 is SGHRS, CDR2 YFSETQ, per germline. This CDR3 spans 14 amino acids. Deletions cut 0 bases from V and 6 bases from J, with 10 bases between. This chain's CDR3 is CASSLEKGFNEQFF. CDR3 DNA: TGCGCCAGCAGCTTGGAGAAAGGTTTCAATGAGCAGTTCTTC.

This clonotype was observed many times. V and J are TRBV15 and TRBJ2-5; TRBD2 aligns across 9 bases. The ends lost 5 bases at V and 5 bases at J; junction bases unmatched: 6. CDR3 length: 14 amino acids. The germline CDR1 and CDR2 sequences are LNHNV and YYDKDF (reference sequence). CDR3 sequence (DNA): TGTGCCACCAGCCGCGGGAGGGTTCGGGAGACCCAGTACTTC. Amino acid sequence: CATSRGRVRETQYF.

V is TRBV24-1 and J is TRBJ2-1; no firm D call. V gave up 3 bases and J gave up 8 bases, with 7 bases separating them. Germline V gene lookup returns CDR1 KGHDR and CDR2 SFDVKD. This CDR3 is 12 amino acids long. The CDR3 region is CATSDRVDEQFF. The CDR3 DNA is TGTGCCACCAGTGATAGGGTAGATGAGCAGTTCTTC.

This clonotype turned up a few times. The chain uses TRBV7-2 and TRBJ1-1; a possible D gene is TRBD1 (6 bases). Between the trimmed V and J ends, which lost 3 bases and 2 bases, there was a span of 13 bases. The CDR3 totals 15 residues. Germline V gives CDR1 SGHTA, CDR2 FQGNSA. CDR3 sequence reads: CASSFRTASNTEAFF. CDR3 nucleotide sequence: TGTGCCAGCAGCTTCCGGACAGCCAGTAACACTGAAGCTTTCTTT.